What follows is one T cell receptor beta chain and its context. This record comes from a study of shared clonotypes between healthy human individuals. The overall study: Researchers assigned three CD4 naive, three CD4 memory, two CD8 naive and one CD8 memory plate to each donor.

CDR1 MDHEN and CDR2 SYDVKM come from the germline V gene. CDR3 size: 15 residues. V was clipped by 2 bases and J by 5 bases, with 13 bases between them. Sequenced by immunoSEQ multiplex PCR; TCRdb stores in-frame clones only, minus some. The table has hundreds of thousands of clones, 74% seen once. The sequencing sample was made of memory CD4+ T cells sorted from blood. As for subset: CD45RA-negative fraction. This clonotype was obtained from a woman aged 30 to 39 in good health. The chain carries TRBV28 and TRBJ1-3; D remains unclear. The CDR3 protein is CASSLGLGSRNTIYF. CDR3 DNA: TGTGCCAGCAGTTTAGGTTTAGGGTCTAGAAACACCATATATTTT.